A selection of T cell receptor beta chains follows, all from one sample in a study of blood T cell repertoires in COVID-19. The assay was immunoSEQ multiplex PCR, and TCRdb's table has in-frame clones only and misses some. The sample shows 200,000 to 300,000 clones, roughly 90% of them seen only once. Source material: PBMCs or T cells enriched from blood (not recorded which). The receptors originated from a woman between 25 and 40 years old who had recovered from COVID-19. Both conserved end residues are part of each CDR3. D genes are given only for firm matches. Clone size is stated in some rows and not others, as once, few, many or a class when expanded.

DNA: TGTGCCAGCAGTAAAGAGATGAACACTGAAGCTTTCTTT; CDR3: CASSKEMNTEAFF; V: TRBV6-4; D: .; J: TRBJ1-1; size: once
DNA: TGTGCCTGGAGTCTAGCGGGAGGGTCGGGGGAGCAGTACTTC; CDR3: CAWSLAGGSGEQYF; V: TRBV30; D: TRBD2; J: TRBJ2-7; size: .
DNA: TGTGCCAGCAGCTCCCCGGGGAGGGGAAACTATGGCTACACCTTC; CDR3: CASSSPGRGNYGYTF; V: TRBV5-4; D: .; J: TRBJ1-2; size: .
DNA: TGTGCCAGCGACAGGGTTGGAAACACCATATATTTT; CDR3: CASDRVGNTIYF; V: TRBV5-8; D: TRBD1; J: TRBJ1-3; size: .
DNA: TGTGCCAGCAGCCATGGGACAGGGGGAAACTACGAGCAGTACTTC; CDR3: CASSHGTGGNYEQYF; V: TRBV3-1/TRBV3-2; D: TRBD1; J: TRBJ2-7; size: .
DNA: TGTGCCAGCAGTCCTGGGACAGGGATTTATTATGGGGCCAACGTCCTGACTTTC; CDR3: CASSPGTGIYYGANVLTF; V: TRBV6-6; D: TRBD1; J: TRBJ2-6; size: few
DNA: TGTGCCAGCAGCGTAGGGACAGGGGGGAATGAAAAACTGTTTTTT; CDR3: CASSVGTGGNEKLFF; V: TRBV9; D: TRBD1; J: TRBJ1-4; size: .
DNA: TGTGCCAGCAGCCTCCGGGACTTTAACACCGGGGAGCTGTTTTTT; CDR3: CASSLRDFNTGELFF; V: TRBV7-9; D: .; J: TRBJ2-2; size: once
DNA: TGTGCCAGCAGCTTCCCTGGGACTAGCGGGGACCAAGAGACCCAGTACTTC; CDR3: CASSFPGTSGDQETQYF; V: TRBV28; D: TRBD2; J: TRBJ2-5; size: .
DNA: TGTGCCAGCAGCTGGGGACAGGGCACTGAAGCTTTCTTT; CDR3: CASSWGQGTEAFF; V: TRBV5-6; D: TRBD1; J: TRBJ1-1; size: .
DNA: TGTGCCAGCAGCAACCCAGGGATAATAGGCAATCAGCCCCAGCATTTT; CDR3: CASSNPGIIGNQPQHF; V: TRBV21-1; D: .; J: TRBJ1-5; size: .
DNA: TGTGCCAGCAGCACCCCGACAGGGCCTGAAAAACTGTTTTTT; CDR3: CASSTPTGPEKLFF; V: TRBV11-2; D: TRBD1; J: TRBJ1-4; size: .
DNA: TGTGCCAGCAGTGAAGGCCCCGGACAGCATAGCAATCAGCCCCAGCATTTT; CDR3: CASSEGPGQHSNQPQHF; V: TRBV6-1; D: .; J: TRBJ1-5; size: .
DNA: TGTGCCAGCAGCCTGGGGCCTAACTATGGCTACACCTTC; CDR3: CASSLGPNYGYTF; V: TRBV11-2; D: .; J: TRBJ1-2; size: .
DNA: TGTGCCTGGAGTGTAATGGGCATGGAGAGACTAGCGGGAGATTCGGACAATGAGCAGTTCTTC; CDR3: CAWSVMGMERLAGDSDNEQFF; V: TRBV30; D: TRBD2; J: TRBJ2-1; size: .
DNA: TGTGCCAGCAGCTTAGTGTCCGGACAGGCATACAATGAGCAGTTCTTC; CDR3: CASSLVSGQAYNEQFF; V: TRBV7-8; D: TRBD1; J: TRBJ2-1; size: .
DNA: TGTGCCAGCAGCTTAGACTTGACAGCCACAGATACGCAGTATTTT; CDR3: CASSLDLTATDTQYF; V: TRBV7-2; D: .; J: TRBJ2-3; size: .
DNA: TGTGCCAGCCAGAGGGACACCGGGGAGCTGTTTTTT; CDR3: CASQRDTGELFF; V: TRBV2; D: .; J: TRBJ2-2; size: .
DNA: TGTGCCAGCAGACCCCCAGGGGACCATCAGCCCCAGCATTTT; CDR3: CASRPPGDHQPQHF; V: TRBV28; D: .; J: TRBJ1-5; size: .
DNA: TGTGCCAGCGGGGAGGACGAAAAACTGTTTTTT; CDR3: CASGEDEKLFF; V: TRBV13; D: .; J: TRBJ1-4; size: .
DNA: TGTGCCAGCAGTTCCTCGCGAGTTTGGGAGCAGTACTTC; CDR3: CASSSSRVWEQYF; V: TRBV12-3/TRBV12-4; D: .; J: TRBJ2-7; size: .
DNA: TGTGCCAGTAGTATATCCAGGGGGCGAAGCGGGAACACTGAAGCTTTCTTT; CDR3: CASSISRGRSGNTEAFF; V: TRBV19; D: TRBD1; J: TRBJ1-1; size: .
DNA: TGTGCCAGTAGCTCCGAAAGGGGGCAGGATGGCTACACCTTC; CDR3: CASSSERGQDGYTF; V: TRBV19; D: TRBD1; J: TRBJ1-2; size: .
DNA: TGTGCCAGCAGCTTGGTAGCGGGAGGTTATAATGAGCAGTTCTTC; CDR3: CASSLVAGGYNEQFF; V: TRBV5-5; D: TRBD2; J: TRBJ2-1; size: .
DNA: TGTGCCAGTACTAACTCAGGGAAGGACACTGAAGCTTTCTTT; CDR3: CASTNSGKDTEAFF; V: TRBV19; D: .; J: TRBJ1-1; size: .
DNA: TGTGCCACTAAACAGGGCAGCAATCAGCCCCAGCATTTT; CDR3: CATKQGSNQPQHF; V: TRBV19; D: .; J: TRBJ1-5; size: .
DNA: TGTGCCACCAGTGACCAGGGGGCGAATAGCTACGAGCAGTACTTC; CDR3: CATSDQGANSYEQYF; V: TRBV24-1; D: TRBD1; J: TRBJ2-7; size: .
DNA: TGTGCCACGAGGAGGGGAGGCTCCTACAATGAGCAGTTCTTC; CDR3: CATRRGGSYNEQFF; V: TRBV7-9; D: .; J: TRBJ2-1; size: .
DNA: TGTGCCATCAGGCCTAGCGGGAGTGTGCACGAGCAGTACTTC; CDR3: CAIRPSGSVHEQYF; V: TRBV10-3; D: TRBD2; J: TRBJ2-7; size: .
DNA: TGTGCAAGTCGCCAATGGGTGTGGGTGTGGCGGCACACTGAAGCTTTCTTT; CDR3: CASRQWVWVWRHTEAFF; V: TRBV12-2; D: .; J: TRBJ1-1; size: .
DNA: TGTGCCAGCAGCGTAGGGGGTAGCGGGAGTGGGGATACGCAGTATTTT; CDR3: CASSVGGSGSGDTQYF; V: TRBV9; D: TRBD2; J: TRBJ2-3; size: once
DNA: TGTGCCAGTAGTATTGCAGGGAGGACTGAAGCTTTCTTT; CDR3: CASSIAGRTEAFF; V: TRBV19; D: .; J: TRBJ1-1; size: .
DNA: TGTGCCAGTCGCCCAGGGATGAACACCGGGGAGCTGTTTTTT; CDR3: CASRPGMNTGELFF; V: TRBV19; D: .; J: TRBJ2-2; size: .
DNA: TGTGCCAGCAGTTTGTTAACAGGGACGGGTAATTCACCCCTCCACTTT; CDR3: CASSLLTGTGNSPLHF; V: TRBV28; D: .; J: TRBJ1-6; size: .
DNA: TGTGCCAGCTCACCACCTGCGGGACAGGGCGAAAAACTGTTTTTT; CDR3: CASSPPAGQGEKLFF; V: TRBV18; D: TRBD1; J: TRBJ1-4; size: .
DNA: TGTGCCAGTAGTACGACCAGGCGGGAGCCCCAGCATTTT; CDR3: CASSTTRREPQHF; V: TRBV19; D: .; J: TRBJ1-5; size: once
DNA: TGTGCCATCGGGTCTAGCGGGAGGGGAAGCTCCTACAATGAGCAGTTCTTC; CDR3: CAIGSSGRGSSYNEQFF; V: TRBV10-3; D: TRBD2; J: TRBJ2-1; size: once
DNA: TGTGCCAGCAGTCGGACTAGCGGGAGTTTCTATGAGCAGTTCTTC; CDR3: CASSRTSGSFYEQFF; V: TRBV6-5; D: TRBD2; J: TRBJ2-1; size: .
DNA: TGCGCCAGCAGCCTAGACAGGGTAAACAATCAGCCCCAGCATTTT; CDR3: CASSLDRVNNQPQHF; V: TRBV4-1; D: TRBD1; J: TRBJ1-5; size: .
DNA: TGCGCCAGCAGCCTTACTAGCGGCCCCTACAATGAGCAGTTCTTC; CDR3: CASSLTSGPYNEQFF; V: TRBV4-3; D: TRBD2; J: TRBJ2-1; size: .
DNA: TGTGCCAGCAGCACCGAGACTAGCGGGTGGTCCTACAATGAGCAGTTCTTC; CDR3: CASSTETSGWSYNEQFF; V: TRBV28; D: TRBD2; J: TRBJ2-1; size: .
DNA: TGTGCCAGCAGCTTGAGGGCGACTAGTGGCGATGAGCAGTTCTTC; CDR3: CASSLRATSGDEQFF; V: TRBV5-5; D: .; J: TRBJ2-1; size: .
DNA: TGTGCCAGCAGCCAACGAGGCAGCGGGGCCTACGAGCAGTACTTC; CDR3: CASSQRGSGAYEQYF; V: TRBV7-6; D: TRBD2; J: TRBJ2-7; size: .
DNA: TGTGCCAGCAGTTTATTATTTACCCAGGGGCCAGACTATGGCTACACCTTC; CDR3: CASSLLFTQGPDYGYTF; V: TRBV28; D: .; J: TRBJ1-2; size: .
DNA: TGTGCCAGCAGTTTGGTCTTACAGGGTACCCAGCCCCAGCATTTT; CDR3: CASSLVLQGTQPQHF; V: TRBV28; D: .; J: TRBJ1-5; size: .
DNA: TGCGCCAGCAGCTGGGATCCGGAAGGGGCAGGGGGTTATGGCTACACCTTC; CDR3: CASSWDPEGAGGYGYTF; V: TRBV5-1; D: TRBD1; J: TRBJ1-2; size: .
DNA: TGTGCCAGCAGTCTAGCGGGAGAGGTTTCCTACAATGAGCAGTTCTTC; CDR3: CASSLAGEVSYNEQFF; V: TRBV6-6; D: TRBD2; J: TRBJ2-1; size: .
DNA: TGTGCCAGCAGACGGACTAGCGGGAGTGGTAGCGGTGAGCAGTTCTTC; CDR3: CASRRTSGSGSGEQFF; V: TRBV7-2; D: TRBD2; J: TRBJ2-1; size: once
DNA: TGTGCCAGCAGACAAGACAGGACCACCTATGGCTACACCTTC; CDR3: CASRQDRTTYGYTF; V: TRBV27; D: .; J: TRBJ1-2; size: .
DNA: TGTGCCAGCAGTCCCGGGACTAGGGAAGAAAAACTGTTTTTT; CDR3: CASSPGTREEKLFF; V: TRBV6-2/TRBV6-3; D: .; J: TRBJ1-4; size: .
DNA: TGTGCCAGCAGCCCCTCCGGGACAGGGAGTACTGAAGCTTTCTTT; CDR3: CASSPSGTGSTEAFF; V: TRBV9; D: TRBD1; J: TRBJ1-1; size: .
DNA: TGCGCCAGCAGCTTACGACTAGCGGGAGGGTCCAATGAGCAGTTCTTC; CDR3: CASSLRLAGGSNEQFF; V: TRBV4-1; D: TRBD2; J: TRBJ2-1; size: .
DNA: TGTGCCAGCAAAAGACTAGCGGGAGGGGAGACCCAGTACTTC; CDR3: CASKRLAGGETQYF; V: TRBV6-5; D: TRBD2; J: TRBJ2-5; size: .
DNA: TGTGCCAGCAGCCCCCTCTTGGCCGAAGCTTTCTTT; CDR3: CASSPLLAEAFF; V: TRBV7-9; D: .; J: TRBJ1-1; size: .
DNA: TGTGCCAGCAGTTTGATGCGGGAAACGACAGATACGCAGTATTTT; CDR3: CASSLMRETTDTQYF; V: TRBV28; D: .; J: TRBJ2-3; size: .
DNA: TGTGCCAGCAGACCTACGACAGTCCTCTCTGGAAACACCATATATTTT; CDR3: CASRPTTVLSGNTIYF; V: TRBV7-9; D: .; J: TRBJ1-3; size: .
DNA: TGCAGCGTCGCGCCTTCCGAAGCGTCACCCCTCCACTTT; CDR3: CSVAPSEASPLHF; V: TRBV29-1; D: .; J: TRBJ1-6; size: .
DNA: TGTGCCAGCAGTTTGGGGGGGAGCCTCCACGAGCAGTACTTC; CDR3: CASSLGGSLHEQYF; V: TRBV28; D: TRBD2; J: TRBJ2-7; size: .
DNA: TGCGCCAGCAGCCAAGATCCGGCGCGGAGTGAAAAACTGTTTTTT; CDR3: CASSQDPARSEKLFF; V: TRBV4-1; D: .; J: TRBJ1-4; size: .
DNA: TGTGCCAGCAGTCAGGGGGCGGCTGGAAACACCATATATTTT; CDR3: CASSQGAAGNTIYF; V: TRBV6-5; D: TRBD1; J: TRBJ1-3; size: .